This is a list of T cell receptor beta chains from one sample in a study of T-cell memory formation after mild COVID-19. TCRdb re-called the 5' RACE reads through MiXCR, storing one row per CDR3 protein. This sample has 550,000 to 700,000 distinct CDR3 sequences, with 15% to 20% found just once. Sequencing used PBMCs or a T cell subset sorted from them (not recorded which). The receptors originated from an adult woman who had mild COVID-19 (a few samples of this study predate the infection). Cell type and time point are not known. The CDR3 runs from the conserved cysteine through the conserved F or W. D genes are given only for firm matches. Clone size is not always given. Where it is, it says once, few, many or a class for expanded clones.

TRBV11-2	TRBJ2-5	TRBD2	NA	CASSPTGTSRPVVQETQYF	TGTGCCAGCAGCCCCACCGGGACTAGCAGACCTGTCGTCCAAGAGACCCAGTACTTC
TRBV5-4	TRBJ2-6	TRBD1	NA	CASRDRGGSGANVLTF	TGTGCCAGTAGGGACAGGGGTGGTTCTGGGGCCAACGTCCTGACTTTC
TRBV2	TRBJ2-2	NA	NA	CASSAAEPVSTGELFF	TGTGCCAGCAGTGCCGCAGAGCCCGTCTCGACCGGGGAGCTGTTTTTT
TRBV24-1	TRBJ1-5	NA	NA	CATSVGGQTQPQHF	TGTGCCACCAGTGTTGGGGGGCAGACTCAGCCCCAGCATTTT
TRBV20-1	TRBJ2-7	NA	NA	CSAREHRDKLYEQYF	TGCAGTGCTAGAGAACACCGGGACAAGTTATACGAGCAGTACTTC
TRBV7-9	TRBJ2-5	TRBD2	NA	CASSFAGGGDQENQYF	TGTGCCAGCAGCTTTGCGGGAGGAGGAGATCAAGAGAACCAGTACTTC
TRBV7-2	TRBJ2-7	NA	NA	CASSLVSGTYEQYF	TGTGCCAGCAGCTTAGTGTCCGGGACCTACGAGCAGTACTTC
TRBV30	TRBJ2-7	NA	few	CAWGTYEQYF	TGTGCCTGGGGGACCTACGAGCAGTACTTC
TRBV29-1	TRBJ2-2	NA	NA	CSVERGQKNTGELFF	TGCAGCGTTGAAAGGGGACAAAAGAACACCGGGGAGCTGTTTTTT
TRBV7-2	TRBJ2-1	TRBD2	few	CASSFLAGYYNEQFF	TGTGCCAGCAGCTTCCTAGCGGGATACTACAATGAGCAGTTCTTC
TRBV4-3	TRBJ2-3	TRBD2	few	CASSQDRASGGTDTQYF	TGCGCCAGCAGCCAAGATAGGGCTAGCGGGGGCACAGATACGCAGTATTTT
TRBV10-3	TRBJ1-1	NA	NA	CAISESQGNEAFF	TGTGCCATCAGTGAGTCGCAGGGCAATGAAGCTTTCTTT
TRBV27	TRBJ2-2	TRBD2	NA	CASSWEGTGELFF	TGTGCCAGCAGTTGGGAGGGGACCGGGGAGCTGTTTTTT
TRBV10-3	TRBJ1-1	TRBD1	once	CAISPRQGQAFF	TGTGCCATCAGTCCCCGACAGGGGCAAGCTTTCTTT
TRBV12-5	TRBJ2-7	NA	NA	CASGLNTYEQYF	TGTGCTAGTGGTTTGAATACCTACGAGCAGTACTTC
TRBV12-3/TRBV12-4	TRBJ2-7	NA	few	CASSFGPAAAPTYEQYF	TGTGCCAGCAGTTTTGGCCCCGCCGCTGCCCCAACCTACGAGCAGTACTTC
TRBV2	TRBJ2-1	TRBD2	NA	CASSDLLAGADNEQFF	TGTGCCAGCAGTGATTTACTAGCGGGGGCGGACAATGAGCAGTTCTTC
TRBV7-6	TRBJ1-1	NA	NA	CASSLEPGPWNTEAFF	TGTGCCAGCAGCTTAGAACCAGGGCCCTGGAACACTGAAGCTTTCTTT
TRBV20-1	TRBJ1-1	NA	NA	CSARALQGFGFEAFF	TGCAGTGCTAGAGCTCTTCAGGGCTTCGGGTTTGAAGCTTTCTTT
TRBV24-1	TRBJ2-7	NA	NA	CATGSSYEQYF	TGTGCCACCGGCAGCTCCTACGAGCAGTACTTC
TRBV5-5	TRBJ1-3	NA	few	CASSLGRGGNTIYF	TGTGCCAGCAGCTTGGGCAGGGGAGGAAACACCATATATTTT
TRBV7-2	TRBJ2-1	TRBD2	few	CASSLGGTSGVNEQFF	TGTGCCAGCAGCTTAGGCGGGACTAGCGGGGTCAATGAGCAGTTCTTC
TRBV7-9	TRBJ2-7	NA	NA	CASSVGVSQLDEQYF	TGTGCCAGCAGCGTCGGGGTTTCCCAGCTGGACGAGCAGTACTTC
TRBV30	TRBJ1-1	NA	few	CAWSGGPTEAFF	TGTGCCTGGAGTGGAGGGCCCACTGAAGCTTTCTTT
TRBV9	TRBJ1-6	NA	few	CASSVQGADSPLHF	TGTGCCAGCAGCGTACAGGGTGCGGATTCACCCCTCCACTTT
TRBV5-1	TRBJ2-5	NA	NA	CASTLIGDGQETQYF	TGCGCCAGCACCCTCATCGGGGACGGGCAAGAGACCCAGTACTTC
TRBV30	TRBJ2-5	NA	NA	CAWSGGVQETQYF	TGTGCCTGGAGTGGAGGGGTTCAAGAGACCCAGTACTTC
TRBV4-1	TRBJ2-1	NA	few	CASHPVGGNEQFF	TGCGCCAGTCACCCCGTCGGGGGCAATGAGCAGTTCTTC
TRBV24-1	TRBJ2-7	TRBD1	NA	CATSDSRGPYEQYF	TGTGCCACCAGTGATTCCAGGGGGCCGTACGAGCAGTACTTC
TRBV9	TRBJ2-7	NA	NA	CASGGTSYEQYF	TGTGCCAGCGGGGGGACCTCCTACGAGCAGTACTTC
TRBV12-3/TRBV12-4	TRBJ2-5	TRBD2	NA	CASSLTGLAGPPRETQYF	TGTGCCAGCAGTTTAACTGGTCTAGCGGGGCCTCCGCGGGAGACCCAGTACTTC
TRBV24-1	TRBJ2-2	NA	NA	CATSDFRQGNTGELFF	TGTGCCACCAGTGATTTTAGGCAGGGGAACACCGGGGAGCTGTTTTTT
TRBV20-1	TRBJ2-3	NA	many	CSALPWDTQYF	TGCAGTGCCCTGCCGTGGGATACGCAGTATTTT
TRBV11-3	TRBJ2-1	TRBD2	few	CASSLVAGFSYNEQFF	TGTGCCAGCAGCTTAGTAGCGGGATTCTCCTACAATGAGCAGTTCTTC
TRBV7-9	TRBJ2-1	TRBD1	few	CASSLQGRGNEQFF	TGTGCCAGCAGCTTACAGGGCAGGGGGAATGAGCAGTTCTTC
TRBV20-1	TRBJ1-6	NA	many	CSARVTYFAGTRRSPLHF	TGCAGTGCTAGAGTGACCTACTTCGCCGGGACCAGGCGTTCACCCCTCCACTTT
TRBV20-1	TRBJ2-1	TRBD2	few	CSARDPSGRQDEQFF	TGCAGTGCTAGAGATCCGAGCGGGAGACAGGATGAGCAGTTCTTC
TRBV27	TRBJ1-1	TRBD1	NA	CASSHRGSNTEAFF	TGTGCCAGCAGCCACAGGGGGTCTAACACTGAAGCTTTCTTT
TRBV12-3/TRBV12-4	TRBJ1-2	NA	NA	CAIIRGLYGYTF	TGTGCCATAATAAGGGGCCTCTATGGCTACACCTTC
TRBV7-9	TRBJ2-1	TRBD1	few	CASRSGTGYNEQFF	TGTGCCAGCAGATCCGGGACAGGCTACAATGAGCAGTTCTTC
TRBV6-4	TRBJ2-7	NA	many	CASSDSTMKADHSYEQYF	TGTGCCAGCAGTGACTCGACGATGAAAGCCGACCACTCCTACGAGCAGTACTTC
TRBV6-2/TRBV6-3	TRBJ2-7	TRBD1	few	CASSGPGQLYEQYF	TGTGCCAGCAGTGGCCCGGGACAGCTCTACGAGCAGTACTTC
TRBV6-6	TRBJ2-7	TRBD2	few	CASRLSGRETYEQYF	TGTGCCAGCAGACTTAGCGGGAGAGAGACCTACGAGCAGTACTTC
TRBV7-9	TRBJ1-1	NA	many	CASSQTQNTEAFF	TGTGCCAGCAGCCAAACACAGAACACTGAAGCTTTCTTT
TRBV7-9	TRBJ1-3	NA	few	CASSPQGKTGNTIYF	TGTGCCAGCAGCCCCCAGGGAAAGACTGGAAACACCATATATTTT